The clone carrying this T cell receptor beta chain was seen only a few times. Adults between about 18 and 95 years of age took part from 20 to 25 US areas. Each exposed participant met a COVID-19 case in the 2 weeks preceding study entry. CDR1 is SGHDN, CDR2 FVKESK, per germline. Trimming took off 1 base at V and 5 bases at J, with 8 bases between the two ends. The CDR3 is 13 amino acids. The repertoire was sequenced with immunoSEQ multiplex PCR; TCRdb's copy has only in-frame clones and lacks some. The sample shows some 180,000 clones, 70% to 80% of them seen only once. The data originate from a study of blood T cell repertoires in COVID-19. Study summary: Sources were T cells, B-cell-depleted T cells, or PBMCs; the material itself was cDNA or gDNA.

The chain combines TRBV14 with TRBJ1-2; D uncertain. The sequence came from a man between 60 and 75 years old who had been exposed to COVID-19. Sequenced material: PBMCs or T cells enriched from blood (not recorded which). Here the CDR3 reads CASSQVELYGYTF. DNA for the CDR3: TGTGCCAGCAGCCAAGTCGAACTTTATGGCTACACCTTC.